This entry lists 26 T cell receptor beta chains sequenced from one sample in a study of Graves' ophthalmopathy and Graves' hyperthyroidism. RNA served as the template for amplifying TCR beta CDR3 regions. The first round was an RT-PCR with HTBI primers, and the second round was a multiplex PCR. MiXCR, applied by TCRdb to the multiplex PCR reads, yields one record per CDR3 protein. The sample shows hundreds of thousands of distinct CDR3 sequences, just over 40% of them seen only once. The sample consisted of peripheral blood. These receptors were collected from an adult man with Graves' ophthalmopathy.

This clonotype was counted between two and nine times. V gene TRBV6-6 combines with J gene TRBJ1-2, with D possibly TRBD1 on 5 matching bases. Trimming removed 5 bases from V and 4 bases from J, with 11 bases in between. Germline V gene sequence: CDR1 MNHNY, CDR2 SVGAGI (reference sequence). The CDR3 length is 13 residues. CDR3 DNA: TGTGCCAGCAGTGACCAGGGAATCTATGGCTACACCTTC. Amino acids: CASSDQGIYGYTF.

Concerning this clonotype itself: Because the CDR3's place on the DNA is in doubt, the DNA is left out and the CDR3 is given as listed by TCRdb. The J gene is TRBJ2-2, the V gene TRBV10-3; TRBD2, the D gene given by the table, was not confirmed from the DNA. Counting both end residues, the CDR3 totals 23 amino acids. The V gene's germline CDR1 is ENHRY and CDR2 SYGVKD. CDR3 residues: CAVTFSGIPLGQYFGPGTGELFF.

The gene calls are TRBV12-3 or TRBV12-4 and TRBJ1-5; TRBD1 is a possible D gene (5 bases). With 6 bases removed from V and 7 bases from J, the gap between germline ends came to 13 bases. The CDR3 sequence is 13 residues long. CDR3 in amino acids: CASSWGDGQPQHF. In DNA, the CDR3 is TGTGCCAGCAGCTGGGGGGATGGCCAGCCCCAGCATTTT.

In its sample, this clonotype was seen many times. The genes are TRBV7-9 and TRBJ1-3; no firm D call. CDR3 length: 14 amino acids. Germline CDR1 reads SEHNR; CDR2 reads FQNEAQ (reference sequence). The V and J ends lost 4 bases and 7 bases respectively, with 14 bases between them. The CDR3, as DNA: TGTGCCAGCAGCTCCGGGCCTCTTGGCAACACCATATATTTT. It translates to CASSSGPLGNTIYF. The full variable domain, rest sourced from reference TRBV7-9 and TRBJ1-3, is DTGVSQNPRHKITKRGQNVTFRCDPISEHNRLYWYRQTLGQGPEFLTYFQNEAQLEKSRLLSDRFSAERPKGSFSTLEIQRTEQGDSAMYLCASSSGPLGNTIYFGEGSWLTVV.

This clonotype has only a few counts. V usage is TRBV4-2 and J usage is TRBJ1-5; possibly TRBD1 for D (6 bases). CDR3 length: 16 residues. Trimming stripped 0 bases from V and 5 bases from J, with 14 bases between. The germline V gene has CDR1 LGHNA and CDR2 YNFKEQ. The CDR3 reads CASSQESGGPDQPQHF. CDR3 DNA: TGTGCCAGCAGCCAAGAGAGCGGGGGGCCGGATCAGCCCCAGCATTTT.

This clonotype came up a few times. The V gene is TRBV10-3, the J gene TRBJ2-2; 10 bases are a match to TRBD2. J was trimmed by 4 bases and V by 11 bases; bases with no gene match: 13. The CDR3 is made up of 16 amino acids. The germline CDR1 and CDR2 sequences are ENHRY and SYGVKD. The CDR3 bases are TGTGCCGCAAGCCTAGCGGGAGCGGGCGGCACCGGGGAGCTGTTTTTT. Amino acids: CAASLAGAGGTGELFF.

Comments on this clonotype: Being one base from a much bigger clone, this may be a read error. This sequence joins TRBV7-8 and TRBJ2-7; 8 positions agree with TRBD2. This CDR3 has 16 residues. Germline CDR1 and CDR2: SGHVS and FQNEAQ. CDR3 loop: CASSQAFSGGTYERYF. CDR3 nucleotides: TGTGCCAGCAGCCAAGCTTTCAGCGGGGGTACCTACGAGCGGTACTTC.

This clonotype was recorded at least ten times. CDR3: CASSYTPGSPLHF. The CDR3 bases are TGTGCCAGCAGTTATACACCTGGTTCACCCCTCCACTTT. V and J are TRBV6-6 and TRBJ1-6, with unresolved D. CDR1 is MNHNY, CDR2 SVGAGI, per germline (reference sequence). Deletions cut 3 bases from V and 9 bases from J, with 9 bases between. The CDR3 loop spans 13 amino acids.

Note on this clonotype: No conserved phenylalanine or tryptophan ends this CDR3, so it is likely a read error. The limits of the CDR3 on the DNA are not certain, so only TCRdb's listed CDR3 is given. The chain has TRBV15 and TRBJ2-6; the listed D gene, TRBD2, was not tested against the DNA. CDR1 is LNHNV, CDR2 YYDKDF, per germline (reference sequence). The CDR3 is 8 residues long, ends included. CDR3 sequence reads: CATSRGAL.

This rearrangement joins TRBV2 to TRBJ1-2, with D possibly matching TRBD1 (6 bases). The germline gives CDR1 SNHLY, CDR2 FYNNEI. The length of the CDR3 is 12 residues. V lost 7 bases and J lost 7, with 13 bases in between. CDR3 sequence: CASTGTRSGYTF. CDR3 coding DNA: TGTGCCAGCACCGGGACAAGGAGTGGCTACACCTTC. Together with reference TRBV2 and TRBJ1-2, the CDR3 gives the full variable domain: EPEVTQTPSHQVTQMGQEVILRCVPISNHLYFYWYRQILGQKVEFLVSFYNNEISEKSEIFDDQFSVERPDGSNFTLKIRSTKLEDSAMYFCASTGTRSGYTFGSGTRLTVV.

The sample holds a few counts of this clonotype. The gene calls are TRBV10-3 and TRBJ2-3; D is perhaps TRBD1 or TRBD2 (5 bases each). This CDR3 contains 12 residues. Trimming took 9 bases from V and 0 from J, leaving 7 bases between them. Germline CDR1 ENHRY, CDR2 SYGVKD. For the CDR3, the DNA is TGTGCCATATGGGACAGCACAGATACGCAGTATTTT. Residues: CAIWDSTDTQYF.

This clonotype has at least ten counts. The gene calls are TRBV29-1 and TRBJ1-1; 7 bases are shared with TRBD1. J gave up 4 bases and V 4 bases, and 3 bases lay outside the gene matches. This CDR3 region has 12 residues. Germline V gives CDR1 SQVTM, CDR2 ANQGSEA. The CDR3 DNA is TGCAGCGTTGGGGACAGAGGCACTGAAGCTTTCTTT. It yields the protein CSVGDRGTEAFF.

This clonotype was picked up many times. CDR3 loop: CAIRKGQGDSPLHF. The CDR3 nucleotides are TGTGCCATCAGAAAGGGACAGGGCGATTCACCCCTCCACTTT. This rearrangement joins TRBV10-3 to TRBJ1-6, with 9 bases aligning to TRBD1. CDR3 length equals 14 residues. V lost 6 bases and J lost 8; bases outside the gene matches: 5. In germline, CDR1 is ENHRY, CDR2 SYGVKD.

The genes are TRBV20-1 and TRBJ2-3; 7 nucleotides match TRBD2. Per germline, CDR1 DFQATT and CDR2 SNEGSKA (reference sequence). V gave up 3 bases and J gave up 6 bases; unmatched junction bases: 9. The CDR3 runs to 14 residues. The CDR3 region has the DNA TGCAGTGCTAGGACTAGCTCGGGTTTGGATACGCAGTATTTT. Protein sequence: CSARTSSGLDTQYF.

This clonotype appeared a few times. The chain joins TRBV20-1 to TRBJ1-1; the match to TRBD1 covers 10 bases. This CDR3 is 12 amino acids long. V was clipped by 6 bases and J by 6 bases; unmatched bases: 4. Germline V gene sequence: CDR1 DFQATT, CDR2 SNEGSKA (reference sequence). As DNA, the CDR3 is TGCAGTGCGGGGACAGGGGTGCCTGAAGCTTTCTTT. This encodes CSAGTGVPEAFF.

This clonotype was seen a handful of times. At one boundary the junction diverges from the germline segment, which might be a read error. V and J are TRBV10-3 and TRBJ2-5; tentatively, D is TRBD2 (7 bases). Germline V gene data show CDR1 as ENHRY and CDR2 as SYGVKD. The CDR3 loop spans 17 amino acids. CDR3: CASSGPPGGRRQETQYF. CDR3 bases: TGTGCCAGCAGTGGCCCCCCGGGGGGCCGACGACAAGAGACCCAGTACTTC.

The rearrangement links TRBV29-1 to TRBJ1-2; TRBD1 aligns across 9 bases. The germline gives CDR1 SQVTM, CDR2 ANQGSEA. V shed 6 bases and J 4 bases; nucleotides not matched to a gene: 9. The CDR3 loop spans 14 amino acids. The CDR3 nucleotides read TGCAGCGTCGCAAGGGACAGGGTACCCTATGGCTACACCTTC. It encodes CSVARDRVPYGYTF.

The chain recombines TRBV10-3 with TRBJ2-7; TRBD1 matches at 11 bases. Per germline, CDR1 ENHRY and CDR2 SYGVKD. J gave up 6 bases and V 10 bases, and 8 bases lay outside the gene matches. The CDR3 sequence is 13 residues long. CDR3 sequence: CATGDRGSGEQYF. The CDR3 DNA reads TGTGCCACCGGGGACAGGGGGTCTGGCGAGCAGTACTTC.

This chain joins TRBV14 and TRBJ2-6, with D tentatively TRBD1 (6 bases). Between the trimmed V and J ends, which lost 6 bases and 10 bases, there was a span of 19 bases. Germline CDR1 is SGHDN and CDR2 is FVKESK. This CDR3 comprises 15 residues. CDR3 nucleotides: TGTGCCAGCAGTGGAACCCGGACAGCGCCAAACGTCCTGACTTTC. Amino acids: CASSGTRTAPNVLTF. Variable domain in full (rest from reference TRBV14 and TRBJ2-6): EAGVTQFPSHSVIEKGQTVTLRCDPISGHDNLYWYRRVMGKEIKFLLHFVKESKQDESGMPNNRFLAERTGGTYSTLKVQPAELEDSGVYFCASSGTRTAPNVLTFGAGSRLTVL.

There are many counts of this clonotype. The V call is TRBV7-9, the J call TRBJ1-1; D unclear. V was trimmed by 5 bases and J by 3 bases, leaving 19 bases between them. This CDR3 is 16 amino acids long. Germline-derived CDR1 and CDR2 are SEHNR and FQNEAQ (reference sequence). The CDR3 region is CASSHREGALDTEAFF. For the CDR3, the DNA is TGTGCCAGCAGCCATAGGGAGGGCGCGTTGGACACTGAAGCTTTCTTT.

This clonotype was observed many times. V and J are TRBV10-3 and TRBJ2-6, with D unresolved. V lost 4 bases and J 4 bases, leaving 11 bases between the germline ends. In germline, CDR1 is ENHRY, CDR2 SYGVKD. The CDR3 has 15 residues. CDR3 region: CAISGYRSGANVLTF. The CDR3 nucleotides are TGTGCCATCAGTGGCTACCGGTCCGGGGCCAACGTCCTGACTTTC.

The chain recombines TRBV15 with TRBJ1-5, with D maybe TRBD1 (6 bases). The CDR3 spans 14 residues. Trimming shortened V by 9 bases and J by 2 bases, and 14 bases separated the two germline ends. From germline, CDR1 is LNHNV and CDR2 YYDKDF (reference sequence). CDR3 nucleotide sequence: TGTGCCACGAACCGGGACATAGGCAATCAGCCCCAGCATTTT. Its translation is CATNRDIGNQPQHF.

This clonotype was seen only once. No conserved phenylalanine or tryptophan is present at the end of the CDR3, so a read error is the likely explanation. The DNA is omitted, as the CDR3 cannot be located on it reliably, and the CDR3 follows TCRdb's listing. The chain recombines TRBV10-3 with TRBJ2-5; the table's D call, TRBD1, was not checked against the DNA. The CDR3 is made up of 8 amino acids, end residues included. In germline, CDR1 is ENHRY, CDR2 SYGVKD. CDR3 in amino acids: CAIRARGH.

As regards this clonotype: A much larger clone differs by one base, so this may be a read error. CDR3 sequence (DNA): TGCGCCAGCAGCTTGGGTGCAGTTTCCTACGAGCAGTACTTC. Translation: CASSLGAVSYEQYF. V is TRBV7-9 and J is TRBJ2-7; D gene uncertain. The length of the CDR3 is 14 residues. CDR1 SEHNR and CDR2 FQNEAQ come from the germline V gene (reference sequence).

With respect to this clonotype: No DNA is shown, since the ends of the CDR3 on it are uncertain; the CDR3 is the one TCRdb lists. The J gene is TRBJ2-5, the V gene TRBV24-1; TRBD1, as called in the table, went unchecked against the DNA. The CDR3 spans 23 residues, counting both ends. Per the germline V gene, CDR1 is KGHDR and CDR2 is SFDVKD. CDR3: CATSATTGDGTLRPQHFGETQYF.

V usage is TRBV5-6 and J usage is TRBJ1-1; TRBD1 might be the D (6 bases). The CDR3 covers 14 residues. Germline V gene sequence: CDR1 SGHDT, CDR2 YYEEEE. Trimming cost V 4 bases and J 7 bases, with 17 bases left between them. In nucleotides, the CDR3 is TGTGCCAGCAGCCTTGCCCGGGGGGCGATTGAAGCTTTCTTT. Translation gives CASSLARGAIEAFF.